This T cell receptor beta chain stems from a study of T cells in Graves' hyperthyroidism and ophthalmopathy. Study outcomes and limitations: Among thyroid clonotypes expanded above 0.001, most also appeared in blood.

Amplified regions were TCR beta CDR3 sequences from RNA transcripts. Researchers ran a first-round RT-PCR on the TCR CDR3 using the HTBI primer set. TCRdb itself ran the multiplex PCR reads through MiXCR, one entry per CDR3 protein. The sample lists about 740,000 distinct CDR3 sequences, 14% occurring once. V was shortened by 5 bases and J by 4 bases, with 17 bases between the two germline ends. The CDR3 has 15 amino acids. Germline loops: CDR1 SGHVS, CDR2 FNYEAQ. Graves' hyperthyroidism was deemed stable given no ophthalmopathy progression within 18 months. Isolation of PBMCs was performed on around 9.4 ml fresh peripheral blood. In this sample, this clonotype turned up a few times. Its antigen is still unknown.

The V gene is TRBV7-6, the J gene TRBJ2-5, with D tentatively TRBD2 (6 bases). This clonotype was sampled from a woman younger than 35 with Graves' hyperthyroidism. Sequenced input: blood. Here the CDR3 DNA reads TGTGCCAGCAGCATACCGCTGGGACTGCGAGAGACCCAGTACTTC. Protein: CASSIPLGLRETQYF.